These 18 T cell receptor beta chains share one sample of origin, sequenced in a study of CD8+CD57+ T cells in acquired aplastic anemia. Those patients picked for sequencing had displayed CD8+CD57+ cell expansion on flow cytometry. Profiling of TCR beta VDJ combinations and CDR3 sequences used genomic DNA as template. TCRdb used MiXCR to reprocess the reads, holding one entry per CDR3 protein. The sample has under 150,000 distinct CDR3 sequences; almost 40% are singletons. The specimen was sorted CD4+, CD8+, or CD8+CD57+ T cells (not recorded which) from PBMCs. The receptors here all came from a human donor with aplastic anemia.

The chain combines TRBV30 with TRBJ1-5; no reliable D call. The V gene's germline CDR1 is GTSNPN and CDR2 SVGIG (reference sequence). This CDR3 spans 13 amino acids. The V gene lost 0 bases and the J gene lost 5 bases, with 8 bases spanning the gap. The CDR3 loop is CAWSVLRDQPQHF. For the CDR3, the DNA is TGTGCCTGGAGTGTACTTCGTGATCAGCCCCAGCATTTT.

This clonotype was counted a single time. A much larger clone differs by one base, so this may be a read error. The CDR3 does not end in the conserved phenylalanine or tryptophan, so this is likely a read error. The chain couples TRBV9 to TRBJ2-2, with TRBD1 as a possible D gene (6 bases). Germline values: CDR1 SGDLS, CDR2 YYNGEE. Deletions cut 6 bases from V and 0 bases from J, with 12 bases between. The CDR3 contains 15 residues. CDR3 in DNA: TGTGCCAGCAACCAGAGGGGGTCGAACACCGGGGAGCTGTTTTGT. This codes for CASNQRGSNTGELFC.

In this sample, this clonotype turned up many times. The rearrangement uses TRBV12-3 or TRBV12-4 and TRBJ1-5; weak D call: TRBD1 (5 bases). With 3 bases removed from V and 2 bases from J, the gap between germline ends came to 20 bases. The CDR3 spans 18 residues. This chain's CDR3 is CASSLRAGTKRGNQPQHF. Here the CDR3 DNA reads TGTGCCAGCAGTTTGAGGGCCGGGACCAAAAGGGGCAATCAGCCCCAGCATTTT.

This clonotype has ten or more counts. The chain carries TRBV4-3 and TRBJ1-2; a weak D match, TRBD1 (5 bases). This CDR3 is built from 13 residues. Germline CDR1 LGHNA, CDR2 YSLEER. V was pared by 0 bases and J by 8 bases, with 10 bases between. CDR3 sequence (DNA): TGCGCCAGCAGCCAAGACAGGGTTGGGGGCTACACCTTC. Translated, it gives CASSQDRVGGYTF.

This clonotype was seen repeatedly, ten times or more. The chain carries TRBV9 and TRBJ2-5; no definite D call. V shed 2 bases and J shed 5 bases, with 13 bases lying between them. The CDR3 extends over 14 amino acids. Germline V CDR1 and CDR2: SGDLS, YYNGEE. The CDR3 bases are TGTGCCAGCAGCGTTGGGGTGCATGAGGAGACCCAGTACTTC. It translates to CASSVGVHEETQYF.

Comment on this clonotype: This could be a read error, since a much larger clone is one nucleotide away. The chain carries TRBV12-3 or TRBV12-4 and TRBJ2-6; TRBD1 aligns across 7 bases. This CDR3 contains 15 residues. The CDR3 loop is CACSKTGSGANVLTF. The CDR3 region has the DNA TGTGCCTGCAGTAAGACAGGGAGTGGGGCCAACGTCCTGACTTTC.

This clonotype was recorded at least ten times. The chain is built from TRBV10-3 and TRBJ2-1; weak D call: TRBD2 (7 bases). With 8 bases removed from V and 8 bases from J, the gap between germline ends came to 19 bases. This CDR3 contains 14 residues. Per the germline V gene, CDR1 is ENHRY and CDR2 is SYGVKD. The CDR3 DNA is TGTGCCATCCAACTAGCGCCCGGGGGCGATGAGCAGTTCTTC. As protein: CAIQLAPGGDEQFF.

The sample holds a few counts of this clonotype. V gene TRBV15 combines with J gene TRBJ1-2; maybe TRBD1 (5 bases). The CDR3 totals 16 residues. CDR1 is LNHNV, CDR2 YYDKDF, per germline (reference sequence). The ends were cut back, 3 bases at V and 4 bases at J, with 18 bases in the middle. The CDR3 spells CATSRGGQAGSYGYTF. The CDR3 DNA reads TGTGCCACCAGCAGGGGCGGACAAGCGGGTAGCTATGGCTACACCTTC.

This clonotype was counted ten times or more. This sequence joins TRBV7-2 and TRBJ2-7; D not resolved. The germline V gene encodes CDR1 SGHTA and CDR2 FQGNSA. V gave up 1 base and J gave up 2 bases, with 9 bases separating them. This CDR3 has 14 residues. The CDR3 loop is CASSLVWDTYEQYF. As DNA, the CDR3 is TGTGCCAGCAGCTTAGTTTGGGATACCTACGAGCAGTACTTC.

DNA of the CDR3: TGCAGCGTTGGGGAAGGGACTGGCTACACCTTC. As protein: CSVGEGTGYTF. The chain uses TRBV29-1 and TRBJ1-2; tentatively, D is TRBD1 (5 bases). The V end was cut by 4 bases, the J end by 7 bases, with 10 bases between. The germline V gene has CDR1 SQVTM and CDR2 ANQGSEA. The CDR3 extends over 11 amino acids.

This clonotype was counted at least ten times. J is TRBJ2-3 and V is TRBV9, with D unresolved. Looked up from germline, CDR1 is SGDLS and CDR2 is YYNGEE. The CDR3 is 14 residues long. Trimming took off 0 bases at V and 2 bases at J, with 7 bases between the two ends. The CDR3 loop is CASSVGPSTDTQYF. Written as DNA, the CDR3 is TGTGCCAGCAGCGTAGGGCCGTCCACAGATACGCAGTATTTT.

As for this clonotype: This clone may be a read error of a much larger clone one base away. The genes are TRBV10-3 and TRBJ2-7; 9 bases fit TRBD2. The V and J ends lost 10 bases and 2 bases, in that order; junction bases with no gene match: 6. The germline V gene has CDR1 ENHRY and CDR2 SYGVKD. This CDR3 is built from 13 residues. CDR3 in DNA: TGTGCCACCGCCCCTAGCGGGACCTACGAGCAGTACGTC. It encodes CATAPSGTYEQYV.

A few counts support this clonotype. The chain recombines TRBV3-1 with TRBJ2-1; 10 bases are a match to TRBD1. The CDR3 is 14 residues long. Germline V CDR1 and CDR2: LGHDT, YNNKEL (reference sequence). J gave up 5 bases and V 8 bases, and 6 bases lay outside the gene matches. The CDR3 here is CASGSGTGDNEQFF. The CDR3 DNA sequence: TGTGCCAGCGGTTCCGGGACAGGGGACAATGAGCAGTTCTTC.

The chain combines TRBV20-1 with TRBJ2-7; D perhaps matches TRBD1 (6 bases). CDR1 is DFQATT and CDR2 is SNEGSKA in the germline V gene (reference sequence). CDR3 length: 13 amino acids. Deletions cut 3 bases from V and 2 bases from J, with 11 bases between. Here the CDR3 reads CSASDGQPYEQYF. DNA of the CDR3: TGCAGTGCTAGTGATGGACAGCCCTACGAGCAGTACTTC.

J is TRBJ1-1 and V is TRBV4-3, with a tentative D call TRBD1 (5 bases). CDR1 and CDR2 (germline): LGHNA, YSLEER. The CDR3 is 14 residues long. The V and J ends lost 0 bases and 5 bases respectively, with 10 bases between them. The CDR3 nucleotides read TGCGCCAGCAGCCAAGAATCGGGGGGAACTGAAGCTTTCTTT. Protein sequence: CASSQESGGTEAFF.

This clonotype has a handful of counts. The chain joins TRBV6-1 to TRBJ1-1, with TRBD1 as a possible D gene (5 bases). CDR3 size: 13 residues. Per the germline V gene, CDR1 is MNHNS and CDR2 is SASEGT. V was clipped by 10 bases and J by 0 bases, with 12 bases between them. This CDR3 reads CAIQEGMNTEAFF. The DNA for the CDR3 is TGTGCCATACAGGAGGGTATGAACACTGAAGCTTTCTTT.

In its sample, this clonotype was seen many times. The chain couples TRBV19 to TRBJ1-2; D gene uncertain. The CDR3 has 14 residues. Trimming cost V 0 bases and J 6 bases, with 11 bases left between them. Germline assignment: CDR1 LNHDA and CDR2 SQIVND (reference sequence). The CDR3 spells CASSIDRAGDGYTF. The CDR3 nucleotides read TGTGCCAGTAGTATAGATCGGGCAGGTGATGGCTACACCTTC.

V and J are TRBV19 and TRBJ2-1; 10 nucleotides match TRBD1. V was pared by 4 bases and J by 5 bases, with 5 bases of the junction left unmatched. Germline V lookup: CDR1 LNHDA, CDR2 SQIVND (reference sequence). CDR3 length: 15 amino acids. CDR3 amino acids: CASSTRTGGNNEQFF. As DNA, the CDR3 is TGTGCCAGTAGTACACGGACAGGGGGTAACAATGAGCAGTTCTTC.